The entry below gives a single T cell receptor (beta chain) sequence along with its context. Its specificity is not known. At one boundary the junction diverges from the germline segment, which might be a read error. The record originates from a study of T cells in localized non-small cell lung cancer. The CDR3 has 14 residues. The germline CDR1 and CDR2 sequences are MRHNA and SNTAGT. Sequencing used immunoSEQ multiplex PCR; TCRdb keeps in-frame clones, though not all of them. This table holds about 78,000 clones, almost 85% found once. Study-wide results and limits: Tumor showed lower T cell clonality than uninvolved adjacent lung, where it was highest. The appearance of a median approximately 55 of the top 100 tumor clones was seen in adjacent lung.

This rearrangement joins TRBV6-4 to TRBJ1-1; the D is unclear. The TCR sequence derives from a man aged 40 to 70 with stage I lung adenocarcinoma. The sample was peripheral blood, taken before any cancer treatment. In nucleotides, the CDR3 is TGTGCCAGCAGTGACTCAAAAGTGAACGCTGAAGCTTTCTTT. Translating gives CASSDSKVNAEAFF.